These T cell receptor beta chains were read from a single sample in a study of T-cell memory formation after mild COVID-19. TCRdb independently ran MiXCR on the 5' RACE reads; one entry per CDR3 protein. The table has approximately 350,000 distinct CDR3 sequences, approximately 12% seen once; the top ten hold 20% to 25%. The material sequenced was PBMCs or a T cell subset sorted from them (not recorded which). Source of these receptors: a man between 18 and 35 years old who had mild COVID-19 (a few samples of this study predate the infection). Cell type and time point are not known. Each CDR3 is given without its conserved first and last residue. The order of the fields is V gene, CDR3 length, D gene, CDR3 protein. D genes are given only for firm matches.

>TRBV28|14|-
ASSPPGGVATGELF
>TRBV5-1|15|TRBD2
ASSLTLAGGIADTQY
>TRBV12-3/TRBV12-4|15|TRBD1
ASSLVPGQGTDNEQF
>TRBV20-1|11|-
SAPTDSNQPQH
>TRBV11-2|14|TRBD1
ASSLQGAMTLYGYT
>TRBV2|12|-
ASSRNDVTGEQF
>TRBV13|15|-
ASSKTEGSAFTGELF
>TRBV5-6|12|-
ASSLERIYGEAF
>TRBV5-1|14|TRBD1
ASRPGTGSSYNEQF
>TRBV29-1|15|-
SVEEVSGRGIAGELF
>TRBV4-1|12|TRBD2
ASSHLGGEETQY
>TRBV7-6|13|-
ASSLSGTSNQPQH
>TRBV5-1|12|-
ASSMTGARDDYT
>TRBV25-1|11|-
ASRREGVETQY
>TRBV12-3/TRBV12-4|13|TRBD1
ASSDPGTGTYEQY
>TRBV20-1|10|-
SALDGGDTQY
>TRBV29-1|10|-
SVVGGQETQY
>TRBV4-1|12|-
ASSNRQGPETQY
>TRBV5-1|9|-
ASSSENEQF
>TRBV4-2|13|-
ASRRGESNGGELF
>TRBV9|16|TRBD2
ASSWAGGTSRDEETQY
>TRBV5-1|12|-
ASSSWAREETQY
>TRBV10-3|13|-
AISESHPTVYIQY
>TRBV12-3/TRBV12-4|11|-
ASTPLLQETQY
>TRBV15|10|-
ATSRDRLGPF
>TRBV6-5|12|-
ASSYSTEPREQF
>TRBV7-2|13|-
ASRIPAGGWTEAF
>TRBV20-1|13|-
SAFGGELKNTEAF
>TRBV20-1|12|TRBD1
SASRTGVSYEQY
>TRBV7-2|12|-
ASSYPLRTHTQY
>TRBV12-3/TRBV12-4|14|-
ASSLAGLSAGYGYT
>TRBV11-2|13|-
ASSLDPGPGYEQY
>TRBV4-2|14|TRBD1
ASSQDQGTGVHEQY
>TRBV12-3/TRBV12-4|12|-
ASRPGQNTGELF
>TRBV6-1|14|TRBD1
ASSEVTGDTSEKLF
>TRBV24-1|13|TRBD2
ATSDQRGAQETQY
>TRBV7-9|13|TRBD1
ASSRQGARPYEQY
>TRBV7-9|12|-
ASSFSPLEDEQF
>TRBV11-2|10|-
ASSTRPNTQY
>TRBV28|13|-
ASSPRREENTEAF
>TRBV15|13|-
ATSRDTMDSREAF
>TRBV29-1|10|-
SVEEGAYEQY
>TRBV20-1|11|-
SARVPSTDTQY
>TRBV11-1|13|TRBD1
ASSLTGGSEETQY
>TRBV18|13|-
ASSPLEGVNYGYT
>TRBV7-8|13|-
ASSTQRGIRYGYT
>TRBV11-2|12|TRBD1
ASSLGQGASEQY
>TRBV18|11|-
ASSPPSGETQY
>TRBV7-9|10|-
ASSLERGEAF
>TRBV12-3/TRBV12-4|10|-
ASSFEGTEAF
>TRBV7-9|13|-
ASSSHEISTDTQY
>TRBV12-3/TRBV12-4|12|-
ASSLTFRYNEQF
>TRBV21-1|11|-
ARGQGVHNEQF
>TRBV12-3/TRBV12-4|14|TRBD1
ASSFGRDRGNTEAF
>TRBV20-1|13|-
SAAAVWRGTDTQY